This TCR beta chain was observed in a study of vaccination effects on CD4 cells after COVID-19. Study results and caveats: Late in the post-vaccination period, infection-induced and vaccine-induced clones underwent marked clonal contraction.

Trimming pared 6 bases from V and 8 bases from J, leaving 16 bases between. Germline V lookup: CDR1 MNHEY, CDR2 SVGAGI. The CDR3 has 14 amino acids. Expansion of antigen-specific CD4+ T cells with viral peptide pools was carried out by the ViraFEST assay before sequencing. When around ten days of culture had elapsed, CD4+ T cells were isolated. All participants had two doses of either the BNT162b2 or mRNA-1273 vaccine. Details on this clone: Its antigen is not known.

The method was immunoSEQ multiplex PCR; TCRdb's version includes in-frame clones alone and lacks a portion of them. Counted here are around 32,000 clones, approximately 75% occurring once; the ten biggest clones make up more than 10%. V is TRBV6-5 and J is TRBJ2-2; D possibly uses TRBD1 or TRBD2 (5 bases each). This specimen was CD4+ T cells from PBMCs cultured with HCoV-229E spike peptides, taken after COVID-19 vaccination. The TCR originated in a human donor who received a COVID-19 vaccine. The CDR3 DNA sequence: TGTGCCAGCAGGGTAACCAGGGAGACTGGGGAGCTGTTTTTT. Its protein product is CASRVTRETGELFF.